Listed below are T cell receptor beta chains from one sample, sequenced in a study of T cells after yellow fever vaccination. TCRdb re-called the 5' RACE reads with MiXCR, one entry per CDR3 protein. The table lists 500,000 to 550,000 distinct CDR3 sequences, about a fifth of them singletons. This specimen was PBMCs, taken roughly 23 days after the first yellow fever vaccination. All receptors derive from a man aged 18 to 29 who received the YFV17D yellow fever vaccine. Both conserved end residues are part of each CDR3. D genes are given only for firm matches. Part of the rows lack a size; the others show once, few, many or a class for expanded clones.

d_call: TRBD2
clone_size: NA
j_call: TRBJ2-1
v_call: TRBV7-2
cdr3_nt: TGTGCCAGCAGCTCGATGAGCCTAGCGGGGTACTACAATGAGCAGTTCTTC
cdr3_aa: CASSSMSLAGYYNEQFF

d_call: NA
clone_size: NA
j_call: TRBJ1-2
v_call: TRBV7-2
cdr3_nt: TGTGCCAGCAGCCCAATTGGGGGGGGTTATGGCTACACCTTC
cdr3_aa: CASSPIGGGYGYTF

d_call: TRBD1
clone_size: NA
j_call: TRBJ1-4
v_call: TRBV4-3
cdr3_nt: TGCGCCAGCAGCCAGACAGGGGGAACTAATGAAAAACTGTTTTTT
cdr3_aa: CASSQTGGTNEKLFF

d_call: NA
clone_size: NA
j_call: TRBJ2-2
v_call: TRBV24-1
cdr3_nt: TGTGCCACCATGGAGGCCGCGAACACCGGGGAGCTGTTTTTT
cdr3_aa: CATMEAANTGELFF

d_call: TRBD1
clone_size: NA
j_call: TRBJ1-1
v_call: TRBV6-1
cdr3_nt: TGTGCCAGCCTACCCCCGGGACAGGGAAACACTGAAGCTTTCTTT
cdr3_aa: CASLPPGQGNTEAFF

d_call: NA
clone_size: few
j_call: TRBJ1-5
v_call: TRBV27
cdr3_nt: TGTGCCAGCAGTTGGGGGAGACACTTACCTAATCAGCCCCAGCATTTT
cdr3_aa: CASSWGRHLPNQPQHF

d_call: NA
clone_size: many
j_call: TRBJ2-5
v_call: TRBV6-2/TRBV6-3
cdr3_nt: TGTGCCAGCGCCGCATCGGAGGAGACCCAGTACTTC
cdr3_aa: CASAASEETQYF

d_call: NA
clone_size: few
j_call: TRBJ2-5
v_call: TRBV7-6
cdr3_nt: TGTGCCAGCAGCACCCGACCTCAAGAGACCCAGTACTTC
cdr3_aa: CASSTRPQETQYF

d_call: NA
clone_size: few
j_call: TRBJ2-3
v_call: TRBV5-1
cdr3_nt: TGCGCCAGCAGCTTTAGGGGTCTGGCCTTCACAGATACGCAGTATTTT
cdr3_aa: CASSFRGLAFTDTQYF

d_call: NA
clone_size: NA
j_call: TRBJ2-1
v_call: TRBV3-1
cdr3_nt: TGTGCCAGCAGCCAAGCCATTACTGAGCAGTTCTTC
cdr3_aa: CASSQAITEQFF

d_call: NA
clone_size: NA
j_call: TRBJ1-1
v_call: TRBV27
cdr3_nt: TGTGCCAGCAGTCCGCGAGCGGACAACACTGAAGCTTTCTTT
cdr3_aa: CASSPRADNTEAFF

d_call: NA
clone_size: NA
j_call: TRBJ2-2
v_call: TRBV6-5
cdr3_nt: TGTGCCAGCAGTTACATGGGGAGGACCGGGGAGCTGTTTTTT
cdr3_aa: CASSYMGRTGELFF

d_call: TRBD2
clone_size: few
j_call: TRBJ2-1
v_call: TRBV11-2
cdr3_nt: TGTGCCAGCAGCTTAGGAACTAGCGGGGGGTGGTCCTACAATGAGCAGTTCTTC
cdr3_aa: CASSLGTSGGWSYNEQFF

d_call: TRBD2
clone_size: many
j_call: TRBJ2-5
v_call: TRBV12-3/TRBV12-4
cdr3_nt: TGTGCCAGCACCGGGGGGGAGGAGACCCAGTACTTC
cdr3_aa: CASTGGEETQYF

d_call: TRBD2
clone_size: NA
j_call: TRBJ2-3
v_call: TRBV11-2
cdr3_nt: TGTGCCAGCAGCTTAGTGGGACTAGCGGGGGGCTGGACAGATACGCAGTATTTT
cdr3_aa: CASSLVGLAGGWTDTQYF

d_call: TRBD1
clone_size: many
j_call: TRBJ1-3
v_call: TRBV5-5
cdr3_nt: TGTGCCAGCAGCTCGACCAGGGGGGGTAACACCATATATTTT
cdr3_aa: CASSSTRGGNTIYF

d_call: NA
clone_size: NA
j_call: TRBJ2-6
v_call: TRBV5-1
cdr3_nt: TGCGCGAGCAAAAGGCCGGGGGGCGGTCCCGGGGCCAACGTCCTGACTTTC
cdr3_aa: CASKRPGGGPGANVLTF

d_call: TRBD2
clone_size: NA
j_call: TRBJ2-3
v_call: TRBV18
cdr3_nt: TGTGCCAGCTCTAACCAGCGGGGGGTCACAGATACGCAGTATTTT
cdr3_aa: CASSNQRGVTDTQYF

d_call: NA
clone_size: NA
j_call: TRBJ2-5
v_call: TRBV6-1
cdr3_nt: TGTGCCAGCAGCACCGGGGCGGTGCAAGAGACCCAGTACTTC
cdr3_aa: CASSTGAVQETQYF

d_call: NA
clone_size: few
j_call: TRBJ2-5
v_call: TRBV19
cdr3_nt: TGTGCCAGTAGTATAGGGGTCGACCCCCCGGGAGAGACCCAGTACTTC
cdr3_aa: CASSIGVDPPGETQYF

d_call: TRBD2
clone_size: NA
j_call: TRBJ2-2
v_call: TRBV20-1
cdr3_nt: TGCAGTGCTCATGGCGGGGGTAGCACCGGGGAGCTGTTTTTT
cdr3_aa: CSAHGGGSTGELFF

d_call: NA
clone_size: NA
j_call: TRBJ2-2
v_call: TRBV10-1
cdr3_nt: TGCGCCAGCAGGTTTGGAAGACGGTCAAACACCGGGGAGCTGTTTTTT
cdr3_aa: CASRFGRRSNTGELFF

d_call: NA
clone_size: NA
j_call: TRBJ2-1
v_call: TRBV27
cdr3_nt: TGTGCCAGCAGGACCCTAATGGGCAGGCGCTCCTACAATGAGCAGTTCTTC
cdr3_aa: CASRTLMGRRSYNEQFF

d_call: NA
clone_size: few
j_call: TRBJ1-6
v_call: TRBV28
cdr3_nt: TGTGCCAGCAGTTACCGACAGACCCGGGATTCACCCCTCCACTTT
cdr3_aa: CASSYRQTRDSPLHF

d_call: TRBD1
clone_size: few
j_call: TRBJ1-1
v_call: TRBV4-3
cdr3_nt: TGCGCCAGCAGCCCCACAGGGGGATCGTACACTGAAGCTTTCTTT
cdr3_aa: CASSPTGGSYTEAFF

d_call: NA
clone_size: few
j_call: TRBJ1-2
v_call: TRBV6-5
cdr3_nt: TGTGCCAGCAGTTTAACGGGGGGTACCTATGGCTACACCTTC
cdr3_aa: CASSLTGGTYGYTF

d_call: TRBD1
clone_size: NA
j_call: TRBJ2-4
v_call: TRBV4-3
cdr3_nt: TGCGCCAGCAGCCAAGAAGGGGGCGGAAACATTCAGTACTTC
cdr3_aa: CASSQEGGGNIQYF

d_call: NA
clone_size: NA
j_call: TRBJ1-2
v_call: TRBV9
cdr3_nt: TGTGCCAGCAGCGTAAGCGACAGCGGGGTCTATGGCTACACCTTC
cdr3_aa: CASSVSDSGVYGYTF

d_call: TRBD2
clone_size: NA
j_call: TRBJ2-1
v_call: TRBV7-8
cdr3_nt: TGTGCCAGCAGCACGGGACTAGCGGGGGGAGGAGACAATGAGCAGTTCTTC
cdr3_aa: CASSTGLAGGGDNEQFF

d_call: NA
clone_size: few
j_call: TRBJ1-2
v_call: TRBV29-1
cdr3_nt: TGCAGCGTTCGGGAGGTCGGCTACACCTTC
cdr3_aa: CSVREVGYTF

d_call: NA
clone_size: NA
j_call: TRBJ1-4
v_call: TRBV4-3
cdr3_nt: TGCGCCAGCAGCCAAGATCCGGGGGCTTTACGGGAAAAACTGTTTTTT
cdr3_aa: CASSQDPGALREKLFF

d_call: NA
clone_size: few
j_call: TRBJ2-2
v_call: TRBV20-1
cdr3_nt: TGCAGTGCTAGAAGGACAGCATACACCGGGGAGCTGTTTTTT
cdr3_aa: CSARRTAYTGELFF

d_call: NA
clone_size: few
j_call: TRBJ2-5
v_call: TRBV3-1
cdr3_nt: TGTGCCAGCAGCTCAGAGGGAGGGACCCAGTACTTC
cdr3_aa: CASSSEGGTQYF

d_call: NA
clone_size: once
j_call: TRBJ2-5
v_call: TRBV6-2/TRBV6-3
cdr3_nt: TGTGCCAGCCGCTACTCCGCAGGAGAAGAGACCCAGTACTTC
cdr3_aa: CASRYSAGEETQYF

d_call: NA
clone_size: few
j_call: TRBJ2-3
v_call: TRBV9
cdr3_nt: TGTGCCAGCAGCGTAGGGGGAGGGGGGGTAGCTACGCAGTATTTT
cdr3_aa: CASSVGGGGVATQYF

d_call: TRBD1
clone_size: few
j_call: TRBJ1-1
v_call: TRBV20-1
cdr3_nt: TGCAGTGCTAGACCCCCGACAGGGTACACTGAAGCTTTCTTT
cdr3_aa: CSARPPTGYTEAFF

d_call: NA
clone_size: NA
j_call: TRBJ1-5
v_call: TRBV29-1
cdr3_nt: TGCAGCGTTGGCAGGGACAATCAGCCCCAGCATTTT
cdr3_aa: CSVGRDNQPQHF

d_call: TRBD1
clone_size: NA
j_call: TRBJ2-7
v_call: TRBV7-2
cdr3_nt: TGTGCCAGCAGCTTCCGACAGGGGATCTACGAGCAGTACTTC
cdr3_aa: CASSFRQGIYEQYF

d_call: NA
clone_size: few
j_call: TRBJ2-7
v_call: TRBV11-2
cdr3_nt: TGTGCCAGCAGCTTAGTAAAAATTTCGGAGGGGATACCCTCCTACGAGCAGTACTTC
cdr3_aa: CASSLVKISEGIPSYEQYF

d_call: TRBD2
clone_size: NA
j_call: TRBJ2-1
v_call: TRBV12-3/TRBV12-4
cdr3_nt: TGTGCCAGCAGTTTCTGGCGGGGGGCGAGCTCCTACAATGAGCAGTTCTTC
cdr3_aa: CASSFWRGASSYNEQFF

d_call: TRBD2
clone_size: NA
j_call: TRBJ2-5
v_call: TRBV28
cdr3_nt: TGTGCCAGCAGTTTACCGACTAGCGGGGGGCGATTGTACCAAGAGACCCAGTACTTC
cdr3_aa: CASSLPTSGGRLYQETQYF

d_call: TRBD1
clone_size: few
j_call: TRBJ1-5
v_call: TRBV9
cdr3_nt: TGTGCCAGCAGCGTCGGGCAGGGGGGTCAGCCCCAGCATTTT
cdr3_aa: CASSVGQGGQPQHF

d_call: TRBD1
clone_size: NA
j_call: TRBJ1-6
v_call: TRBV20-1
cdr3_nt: TGCAGTGCTACCCGGGACAGCAGAAATTCACCCCTCCACTTT
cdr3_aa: CSATRDSRNSPLHF

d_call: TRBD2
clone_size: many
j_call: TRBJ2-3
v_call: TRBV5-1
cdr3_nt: TGCGCCAGCAGCGGACAAGCGGGGGGGCCAATAGATACGCAGTATTTT
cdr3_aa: CASSGQAGGPIDTQYF

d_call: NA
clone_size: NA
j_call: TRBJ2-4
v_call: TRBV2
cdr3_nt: TGTGCCAGCAGTGGTGGGGGATTAGCCAAAAACATTCAGTACTTC
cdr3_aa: CASSGGGLAKNIQYF

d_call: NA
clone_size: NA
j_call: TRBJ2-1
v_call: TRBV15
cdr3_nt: TGTGCCACCAGCAGAGATCACAATGAGCAGTTCTTC
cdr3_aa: CATSRDHNEQFF

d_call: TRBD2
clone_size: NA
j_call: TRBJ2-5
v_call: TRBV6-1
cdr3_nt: TGTGCCAGCTCCAAACGGGCTAGCGGGGGGCAAGAGACCCAGTACTTC
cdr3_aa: CASSKRASGGQETQYF

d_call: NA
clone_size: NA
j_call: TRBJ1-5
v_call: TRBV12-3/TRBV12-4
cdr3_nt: TGTGCCAGCAGTTTCGGGGAGAGCAATCAGCCCCAGCATTTT
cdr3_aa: CASSFGESNQPQHF

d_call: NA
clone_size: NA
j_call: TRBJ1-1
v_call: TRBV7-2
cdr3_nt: TGTGCCAGCAGCACCCGCGGGGGGGGGACTATTGAAGCTTTCTTT
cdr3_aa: CASSTRGGGTIEAFF

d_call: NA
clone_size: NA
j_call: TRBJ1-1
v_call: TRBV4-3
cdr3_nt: TGCGCCAGCAGCCAAGCTGCCACTACGAACACTGAAGCTTTCTTT
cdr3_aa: CASSQAATTNTEAFF

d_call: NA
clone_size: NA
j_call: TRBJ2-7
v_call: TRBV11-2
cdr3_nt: TGTGCCAGCAGCCCCGCGTCCACCGGGACCCAAGTTGGGAGCTCCTACGAGCAGTACTTC
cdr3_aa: CASSPASTGTQVGSSYEQYF

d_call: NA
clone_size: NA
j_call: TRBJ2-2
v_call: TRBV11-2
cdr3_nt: TGTGCCAGCAGCGGGAAGGGACCCAACACCGGGGAGCTGTTTTTT
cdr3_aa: CASSGKGPNTGELFF

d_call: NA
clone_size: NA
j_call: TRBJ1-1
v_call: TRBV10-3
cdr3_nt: TGTGCCATCAGTACCAGGGGTTCGCTGGCCACTGAAGCTTTCTTT
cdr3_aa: CAISTRGSLATEAFF

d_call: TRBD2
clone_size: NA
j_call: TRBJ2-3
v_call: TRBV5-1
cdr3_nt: TGCGCCAGCAGCTTGCCTAGCGGGCAGCCGCATACGCAGTATTTT
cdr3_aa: CASSLPSGQPHTQYF

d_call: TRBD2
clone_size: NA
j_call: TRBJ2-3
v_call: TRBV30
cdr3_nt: TGTGCCTGGACCAGTCGGGGGGGCTCGGATACGCAGTATTTT
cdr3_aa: CAWTSRGGSDTQYF

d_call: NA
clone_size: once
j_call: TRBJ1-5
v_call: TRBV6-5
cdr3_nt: TGTGCCAACAGTTACTCGACCACCTATCAGCCCCAGCATTTT
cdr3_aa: CANSYSTTYQPQHF

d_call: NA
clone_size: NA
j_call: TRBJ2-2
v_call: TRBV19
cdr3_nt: TGTGCCAGTAGTGTAAGACTCCGGACCACCGGGGAGCTGTTTTTT
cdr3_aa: CASSVRLRTTGELFF